Below are 23 T cell receptor beta chains sequenced from a single sample in a study of shared clonotypes between healthy human individuals. Here immunoSEQ multiplex PCR was the method, and the copy in TCRdb shows in-frame clones only, minus some. This sample has about 2.1 million clones; just over 90% occur once, and the top ten carry about 1.8%. Naive-designated CD8 cells lacked CD45RO, were positively enriched for CCR7, and omitted terminally differentiated effector memory CD45RA+ cells. Sequenced sample: naive CD8+ T cells from PBMCs. The receptors stem from a man aged 18-30 years in good health. Some clones in this sample may be carry-over from other donors' samples.

V usage is TRBV7-8 and J usage is TRBJ2-1; 7 bases line up with TRBD2. V trimming: 5 bases; J trimming: 10 bases; junction bases outside the gene matches: 5. The CDR3 runs to 12 residues. Germline CDR1 is SGHVS and CDR2 is FQNEAQ. CDR3 nucleotides: TGTGCCAGCAGCCACCGGGACTACGAGCAGTTCTTC. Residues: CASSHRDYEQFF.

The chain joins TRBV19 to TRBJ1-2; D is possibly TRBD1 (6 bases). Deletions cut 10 bases from V and 6 bases from J, with 12 bases between. The CDR3 consists of 11 residues. The germline CDR1 and CDR2 sequences are LNHDA and SQIVND (reference sequence). The CDR3 sequence: CATKGHHGYTF. DNA for the CDR3: TGTGCCACCAAGGGACACCATGGCTACACCTTC.

This clone has more than one count but fewer than ten. Other DNA sequences of this sample code for an identical CDR3. The V and J genes are TRBV13 and TRBJ1-1, with a possible D match to TRBD1 (6 bases). CDR1 and CDR2 from the germline V gene are PRHDT and FYEKMQ (reference sequence). The CDR3 loop spans 14 amino acids. The V end was cut by 0 bases, the J end by 5 bases, with 10 bases between. Here the CDR3 reads CASSLGQGGTEAFF. In DNA, the CDR3 is TGTGCCAGCAGCTTAGGACAGGGAGGGACTGAAGCTTTCTTT.

This chain uses TRBV9 with TRBJ2-4; D is perhaps TRBD1 (6 bases). The V gene lost 3 bases and the J gene lost 0 bases, with 10 bases spanning the gap. Germline V gives CDR1 SGDLS, CDR2 YYNGEE. This CDR3 is 15 amino acids long. CDR3 sequence (DNA): TGTGCCAGCAGCGGCCAGGGGAAAGCCAAAAACATTCAGTACTTC. Amino acid sequence: CASSGQGKAKNIQYF.

Concerning this clone itself: This CDR3 is also generated by other DNA sequences in the sample. The chain joins TRBV7-9 to TRBJ1-1; maybe TRBD1 (5 bases). The CDR3 contains 14 residues. CDR1 is SEHNR, CDR2 FQNEAQ, per germline (reference sequence). V was cut by 3 bases and J by 1 base, with 9 bases left in between. CDR3 DNA: TGTGCCAGCAGCTTGGGGGGAAGGAACACTGAAGCTTTCTTT. It encodes CASSLGGRNTEAFF.

The J gene is TRBJ1-2, the V gene TRBV14; tentatively, D is TRBD1 (5 bases). The V and J ends lost 4 bases and 8 bases respectively, with 17 bases between them. In germline, CDR1 is SGHDN, CDR2 FVKESK. The CDR3 has 14 amino acids. The CDR3 nucleotides read TGTGCCAGCAGCCTAAGCGGGACCGAGGGCGGCTACACCTTC. This codes for CASSLSGTEGGYTF.

The chain is built from TRBV7-2 and TRBJ1-2, with 7 nucleotides matching TRBD1. V shed 6 bases and J 3 bases; nucleotides not matched to a gene: 16. CDR1 is SGHTA and CDR2 is FQGNSA in the germline V gene. The CDR3 is 17 residues long. CDR3 sequence (DNA): TGTGCCAGCAGTCTTACGCCCTCCGTAGGACAGGACTATGGCTACACCTTC. Its translation is CASSLTPSVGQDYGYTF.

This rearrangement joins TRBV5-5 to TRBJ1-2, with no clear D. Trimming left V 4 bases short and J 2 bases short, with 15 bases between. CDR3 size: 15 residues. The V gene's germline CDR1 is SGHKS and CDR2 YYEKEE (reference sequence). The CDR3: CASSQVETLNYGYTF. Written as DNA, the CDR3 is TGTGCCAGCAGCCAAGTCGAGACATTAAACTATGGCTACACCTTC.

This rearrangement joins TRBV10-3 to TRBJ2-2, with 8 bases fitting TRBD1. Germline values: CDR1 ENHRY, CDR2 SYGVKD. With 7 bases clipped from V and 0 bases from J, the junction kept 19 bases outside the gene matches. CDR3 length: 20 residues. This chain's CDR3 is CAITPGVGQGSLTNTGELFF. For the CDR3, the DNA is TGTGCCATCACCCCGGGCGTTGGACAGGGTTCCCTAACGAACACCGGGGAGCTGTTTTTT.

With regard to this clone: Different DNA sequences within this sample yield the same CDR3. The rearrangement uses TRBV28 and TRBJ1-5; D remains unclear. CDR1 and CDR2 from the germline V gene are MDHEN and SYDVKM. V was pared by 3 bases and J by 7 bases, with 7 bases between. The CDR3 contains 12 residues. CDR3 sequence: CASSFQGQPQHF. DNA for the CDR3: TGTGCCAGCAGTTTTCAAGGGCAGCCCCAGCATTTT.

The genes are TRBV7-8 and TRBJ2-1; perhaps TRBD2 as D (5 bases). CDR3 length: 16 residues. Germline values: CDR1 SGHVS, CDR2 FQNEAQ. Trimming pared 1 base from V and 4 bases from J, leaving 14 bases between. CDR3 sequence (DNA): TGTGCCAGCAGCTTAGGCCGGGAAGGTACTTACAATGAGCAGTTCTTC. It encodes CASSLGREGTYNEQFF.

V and J are TRBV5-4 and TRBJ2-3; D is unresolved. The V gene's germline CDR1 is SGHNT and CDR2 YYREEE (reference sequence). The CDR3 has 16 residues. V lost 0 bases, J lost 1 base, and 12 bases lay in between. The CDR3 sequence: CASSLGPGEGTDTQYF. Written as DNA, the CDR3 is TGTGCCAGCAGCTTGGGCCCGGGTGAGGGCACAGATACGCAGTATTTT.

The chain has TRBV5-4 and TRBJ2-3; 14 bases are shared with TRBD2. Germline V gene lookup returns CDR1 SGHNT and CDR2 YYREEE (reference sequence). J was trimmed by 4 bases and V by 4 bases; bases with no gene match: 17. The CDR3 sequence is 20 residues long. The CDR3, as DNA: TGTGCCAGCAGCAGAACCCCGGGACTAGCGGGAGCCCCACCCCCAGATACGCAGTATTTT. It encodes CASSRTPGLAGAPPPDTQYF.

This clone is a singleton in its sample. The chain recombines TRBV19 with TRBJ2-7, with a possible D match to TRBD2 (6 bases). The germline V and J ends were trimmed by 7 bases and 2 bases, with 15 bases remaining between them. Per the germline V gene, CDR1 is LNHDA and CDR2 is SQIVND (reference sequence). The length of the CDR3 is 14 residues. CDR3 coding DNA: TGTGCCAGTAAAGCCCGGGAGTCCGCCTACGAGCAGTACTTC. Translation gives CASKARESAYEQYF.

The chain links TRBV5-6 to TRBJ1-4; the match to TRBD1 covers 7 bases. Germline trimming cut 0 bases from V and 7 bases from J; bases unmatched to any gene: 6. Germline CDR1 reads SGHDT; CDR2 reads YYEEEE. This CDR3 spans 15 amino acids. In nucleotides, the CDR3 is TGTGCCAGCAGCTTGGCGGTAGGGGGCGGTGAAAAACTGTTTTTT. Translated: CASSLAVGGGEKLFF.

V usage is TRBV11-2 and J usage is TRBJ2-5, with 10 bases lining up with TRBD1. CDR1 and CDR2 from the germline V gene are SGHAT and FQNNGV. There are 15 residues in the CDR3. The V and J ends lost 6 bases and 4 bases, in that order; junction bases with no gene match: 8. Here the CDR3 reads CASSPGGTGVETQYF. CDR3 coding DNA: TGTGCCAGCAGTCCCGGGGGGACAGGGGTAGAGACCCAGTACTTC. The whole variable domain, filled in from reference TRBV11-2 and TRBJ2-5, reads EAGVAQSPRYKIIEKRQSVAFWCNPISGHATLYWYQQILGQGPKLLIQFQNNGVVDDSQLPKDRFSAERLKGVDSTLKIQPAKLEDSAVYLCASSPGGTGVETQYFGPGTRLLVL.

The genes are TRBV7-9 and TRBJ1-2; tentatively, D is TRBD1 (6 bases). The CDR3 is made up of 17 amino acids. Germline V gene data show CDR1 as SEHNR and CDR2 as FQNEAQ (reference sequence). With 4 bases removed from V and 2 bases from J, the gap between germline ends came to 20 bases. The CDR3: CASSSYERDGGNYGYTF. The CDR3, as DNA: TGTGCCAGCAGCTCATATGAGAGGGATGGGGGCAACTATGGCTACACCTTC.

The chain is built from TRBV30 and TRBJ2-1, with D tentatively TRBD2 (5 bases). Germline values: CDR1 GTSNPN, CDR2 SVGIG (reference sequence). Trimming stripped 1 base from V and 8 bases from J, with 21 bases between. The CDR3 has 16 amino acids. The CDR3 region has the DNA TGTGCCTGGAGTGAAAGGGCGATAGTGAGGGTGGATGAGCAGTTCTTC. This codes for CAWSERAIVRVDEQFF. Full variable domain (missing parts from reference TRBV30 and TRBJ2-1): SQTIHQWPATLVQPVGSPLSLECTVEGTSNPNLYWYRQAAGRGLQLLFYSVGIGQISSEVPQNLSASRPQDRQFILSSKKLLLSDSGFYLCAWSERAIVRVDEQFFGPGTRLTVL.

This chain uses TRBV27 with TRBJ2-2, with D perhaps TRBD2 (6 bases). The length of the CDR3 is 18 residues. Trimming took off 3 bases at V and 6 bases at J, with 23 bases between the two ends. Germline V lookup: CDR1 MNHEY, CDR2 SMNVEV (reference sequence). CDR3 sequence (DNA): TGTGCCAGCAGTTTGATAGGGACGATCCTATCGGGGGCCGGGGAGCTGTTTTTT. Its translation: CASSLIGTILSGAGELFF.

The CDR3 DNA is TGTGCCAGCAGCTTAGGGCGCGTAAGGGTCTCCGCAGATACGCAGTATTTT. Amino acids: CASSLGRVRVSADTQYF. The chain is built from TRBV7-8 and TRBJ2-3; D remains unclear. The CDR3 has 17 amino acids. The V gene lost 1 base and the J gene lost 4 bases, with 18 bases spanning the gap. The germline CDR1 and CDR2 sequences are SGHVS and FQNEAQ.

The CDR3 DNA reads as TGTGCCAGCAGCTCCCCCCCCCGGGGGGCCTCCCTCTACGAGCAGTACTTC. The encoded protein is CASSSPPRGASLYEQYF. The V gene is TRBV7-9, the J gene TRBJ2-7; D might be TRBD2 (7 bases). The CDR3 sequence is 17 residues long. In germline, CDR1 is SEHNR, CDR2 FQNEAQ (reference sequence). V was pared by 4 bases and J by 3 bases, with 22 bases between. Complete variable domain (other parts from reference TRBV7-9 and TRBJ2-7): DTGVSQNPRHKITKRGQNVTFRCDPISEHNRLYWYRQTLGQGPEFLTYFQNEAQLEKSRLLSDRFSAERPKGSFSTLEIQRTEQGDSAMYLCASSSPPRGASLYEQYFGPGTRLTVT.

The gene calls are TRBV4-1 and TRBJ2-5, with TRBD1 matching 7 bases. The CDR3 spans 17 residues. Germline-derived CDR1 and CDR2 are MGHRA and YSYEKL. After removal of 2 bases from V and 2 bases from J, the junction contained 11 bases not matched to a gene. The CDR3 bases are TGCGCCAGCAGCCAAATCCCGGCTATCAGGGGGCAAGAGACCCAGTACTTC. As protein: CASSQIPAIRGQETQYF.

The chain links TRBV9 to TRBJ1-2, with 9 bases matching TRBD1. Trimming cost V 3 bases and J 4 bases; bases outside gene matches: 7. This CDR3 has 15 residues. In germline, CDR1 is SGDLS, CDR2 YYNGEE. CDR3 nucleotides: TGTGCCAGCAGCGGCCCGGACAGGGGAATCTATGGCTACACCTTC. Translating gives CASSGPDRGIYGYTF.